This T cell receptor beta chain comes out of a study of blood T cell repertoires in COVID-19. At the level of the study: There were acute and convalescent COVID-19 samples, and they came from the United States, Italy and Spain. In each case, the material was cDNA or gDNA derived from T cells, B-cell-depleted T cells, or PBMCs.

The CDR3 is 12 amino acids. Trimming at V came to 0 bases and at J to 7 bases, leaving 2 bases not matched to a gene. Germline-derived CDR1 and CDR2 are GTSNPN and SVGIG (reference sequence). Original analysis: Amplified reference gene primers provided the basis for estimating nucleated cell counts. Some clones are missing from TCRdb's copy, which holds only in-frame ones; the method was immunoSEQ multiplex PCR. V and J calls and clone size are as listed in that table; D and trimming were resolved from the DNA. The sample yields 150,000 to 200,000 clones, around nine tenths seen once. This clonotype was sampled from a man aged 18-30 years with active or convalescent COVID-19. Source material: peripheral blood. The chain carries TRBV30 and TRBJ2-7; 8 positions match TRBD2. CDR3 residues: CAWSVGGREQYF. For the CDR3, the DNA is TGTGCCTGGAGTGTAGGCGGGAGGGAGCAGTACTTC.